This TCR beta chain was retrieved from a study of CD8+ T cells in alopecia areata. General study points: Among the top 100, expanded CD8+ clones were significantly decreased by tofacitinib, as was scalp clonality. Throughout tofacitinib, many expanded lesional clones continued to persist in scalp and blood. Only one nonresponder was present, which leaves the link between baseline CD8+ expansion and response uncertain.

The treatment was: oral pan-JAK inhibitor, 5-10 mg twice daily. Samples from alopecia areata patients were lesional scalp punch biopsies and peripheral blood. TCR sequencing used cDNA made by reverse transcription of extracted RNA. Repertoires were generated with immunoSEQ multiplex PCR, while TCRdb's copy carries only in-frame clones and drops some. This sample yields nearly 200,000 clones, of which 55% to 75% are seen a single time; about 5.1% belongs to the top ten. A word on this clone: Its target is not known.

The sequencing used CD4+ T cells sorted from blood, collected at week 24, from a patient treated with tofacitinib. This TCR derives from a human donor with alopecia areata.

The CDR3 coding sequence is TGCGCCAGCAGCCAAGATGACCTGAACAGCGCACGTCAGTACTTC. This translates into CASSQDDLNSARQYF. This sequence joins TRBV4-3 and TRBJ2-4; D is unresolved. Germline values: CDR1 LGHNA, CDR2 YSLEER. The V and J ends lost 0 bases and 12 bases respectively, with 18 bases between them. The CDR3 sequence is 15 residues long.